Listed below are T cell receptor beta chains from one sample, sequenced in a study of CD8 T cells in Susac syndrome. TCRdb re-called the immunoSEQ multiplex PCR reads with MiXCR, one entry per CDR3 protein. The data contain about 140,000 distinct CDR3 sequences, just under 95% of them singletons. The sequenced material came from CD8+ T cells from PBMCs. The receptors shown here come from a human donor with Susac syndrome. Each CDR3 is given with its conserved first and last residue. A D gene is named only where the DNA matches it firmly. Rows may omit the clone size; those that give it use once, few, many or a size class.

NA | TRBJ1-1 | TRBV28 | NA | TGTGCCAGCAGTGCCCCGAGACGAATGAACACTGAAGCTTTCTTT | CASSAPRRMNTEAFF
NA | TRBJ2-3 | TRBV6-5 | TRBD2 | TGTGCCAGCAGTTACCTTGATGAGCGGGAGACAATTTACACAGATACGCAGTATTTT | CASSYLDERETIYTDTQYF
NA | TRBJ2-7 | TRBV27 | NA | TGTGCCAGCAGCATCCTGGGAGCCTACGAGCAGTACTTC | CASSILGAYEQYF
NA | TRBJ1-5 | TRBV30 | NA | TGTGCCTGGAGTGATTTGGGGGAACTCAATCAGCCCCAGCATTTT | CAWSDLGELNQPQHF
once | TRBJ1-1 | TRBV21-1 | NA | TGTGCCAGCAGCATACCCACAGGGGGGCCTGGGAGAAACACTGAAGCTTTCTTT | CASSIPTGGPGRNTEAFF
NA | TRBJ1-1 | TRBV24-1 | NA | TGTGCCACCAGTTTACAGGGAAACACTGAAGCTTTCTTT | CATSLQGNTEAFF
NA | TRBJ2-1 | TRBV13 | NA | TGTGCCAGCAGCTTGGTCAGGGAGCGAGGTTCCTACAATGAGCAGTTCTTC | CASSLVRERGSYNEQFF
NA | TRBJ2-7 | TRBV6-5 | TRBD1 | TGTGCCAGCAGTTACTCAGGGACAGGCAGCTCCTACGAGCAGTACTTC | CASSYSGTGSSYEQYF
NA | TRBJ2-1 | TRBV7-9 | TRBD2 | TGTGCCAGCAGCTTAGCACGAGCGGGAGACAATGAGCAGTTCTTC | CASSLARAGDNEQFF
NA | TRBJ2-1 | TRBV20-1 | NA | TGCAGTGCTAGGGGCAGGGGCAATGAGCAGTTCTTC | CSARGRGNEQFF
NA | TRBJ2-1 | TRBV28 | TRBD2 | TGTGCCAGCTTTGGACTAGCGGGAGTGAATGAGCAGTTCTTC | CASFGLAGVNEQFF
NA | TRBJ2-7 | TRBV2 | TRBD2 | TGTGCCAGCAGTGAAATCAGCGGGAATGAGCAGTACTTC | CASSEISGNEQYF
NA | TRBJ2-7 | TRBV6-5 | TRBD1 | TGTGCCAGCAGTTACTTTCCCGAGACAGGGGAATCCTACGAGCAGTACTTC | CASSYFPETGESYEQYF
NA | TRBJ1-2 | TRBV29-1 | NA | TGCAGCGTCCCATTGACGGCGGTGGAAGGCTACACCTTC | CSVPLTAVEGYTF
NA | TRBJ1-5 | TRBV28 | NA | TGTGCCAGCAGTTTCTCTCAGCCCCAGCATTTT | CASSFSQPQHF
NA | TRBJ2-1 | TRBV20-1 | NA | TGCAGTGCTACCCATGCAGACGGGAGATACAATGAGCAGTTCTTC | CSATHADGRYNEQFF